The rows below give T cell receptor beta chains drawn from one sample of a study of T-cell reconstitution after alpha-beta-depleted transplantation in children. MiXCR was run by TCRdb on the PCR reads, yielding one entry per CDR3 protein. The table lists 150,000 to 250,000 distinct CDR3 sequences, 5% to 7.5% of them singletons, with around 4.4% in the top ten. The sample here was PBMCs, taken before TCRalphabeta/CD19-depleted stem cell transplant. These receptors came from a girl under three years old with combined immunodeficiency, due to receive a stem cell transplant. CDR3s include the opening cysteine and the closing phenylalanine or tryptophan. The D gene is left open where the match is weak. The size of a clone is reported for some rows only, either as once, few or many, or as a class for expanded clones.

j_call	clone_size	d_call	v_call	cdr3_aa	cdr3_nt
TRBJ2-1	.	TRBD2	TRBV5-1	CASSLDSGRVIDEQFF	TGCGCCAGCAGCTTGGATAGCGGGAGGGTTATAGATGAGCAGTTCTTC
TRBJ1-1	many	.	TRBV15	CATSRDGGNTEAFF	TGTGCCACCAGCAGAGATGGAGGGAACACTGAAGCTTTCTTT
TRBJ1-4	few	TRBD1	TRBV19	CASSIGGQGGEKLFF	TGTGCCAGTAGTATAGGAGGACAGGGTGGTGAAAAACTGTTTTTT
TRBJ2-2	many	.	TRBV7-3	CASGIGGAGTGELFF	TGTGCCAGCGGGATTGGGGGGGCAGGCACCGGGGAGCTGTTTTTT
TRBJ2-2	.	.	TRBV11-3	CASSSRALRAGELFF	TGTGCCAGCAGCTCCAGGGCCTTGCGCGCCGGGGAGCTGTTTTTT
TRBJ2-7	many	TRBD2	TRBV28	CASSSDLAGGLYEQYF	TGTGCCAGCAGTTCCGACCTAGCGGGAGGGCTATACGAGCAGTACTTC
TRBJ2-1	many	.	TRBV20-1	CSATRGSEQFF	TGCAGTGCCACCCGGGGGAGTGAGCAGTTCTTC
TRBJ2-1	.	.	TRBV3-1	CASSPFRGGNEQFF	TGTGCCAGCAGCCCTTTCCGGGGAGGCAATGAGCAGTTCTTC
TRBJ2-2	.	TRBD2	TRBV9	CASSDGTSGRTGELFF	TGTGCCAGCAGCGACGGGACTAGCGGGAGGACCGGGGAGCTGTTTTTT
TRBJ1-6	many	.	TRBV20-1	CSATPTANSPLHF	TGCAGTGCTACCCCGACAGCGAATTCACCCCTCCACTTT
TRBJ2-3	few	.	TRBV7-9	CASSTPGVTPDTQYF	TGTGCCAGCAGCACTCCCGGCGTCACCCCAGATACGCAGTATTTT
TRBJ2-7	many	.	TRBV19	CASSSAYEQYF	TGTGCCAGTAGTTCCGCGTACGAGCAGTACTTC
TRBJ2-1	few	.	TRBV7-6	CASSLAGGSHEQFF	TGTGCCAGCAGCTTAGCTGGCGGTTCACATGAGCAGTTCTTC
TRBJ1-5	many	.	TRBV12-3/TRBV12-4	CASSPQGYKQPQHF	TGTGCCAGCAGTCCTCAGGGCTACAAGCAGCCCCAGCATTTT
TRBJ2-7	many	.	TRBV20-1	CSARDERDRTYEQYF	TGCAGTGCCCGCGACGAGCGGGACAGGACCTACGAGCAGTACTTC
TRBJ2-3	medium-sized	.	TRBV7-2	CASSLLLPPDTQYF	TGTGCCAGCAGCTTATTACTACCTCCAGATACGCAGTATTTT
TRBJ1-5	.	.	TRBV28	CASSTTGSQPQHF	TGTGCCAGCAGCACCACAGGGTCCCAGCCCCAGCATTTT
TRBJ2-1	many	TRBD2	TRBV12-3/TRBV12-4	CASMGLAGGGSYNEQFF	TGTGCCAGCATGGGACTAGCGGGAGGAGGATCCTACAATGAGCAGTTCTTC
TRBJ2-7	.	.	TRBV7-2	CASSLRIADYEQYF	TGTGCCAGCAGCCTTAGGATAGCGGACTACGAGCAGTACTTC
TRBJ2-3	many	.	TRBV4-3	CASSQDFYSPTDTQYF	TGCGCCAGCAGCCAAGATTTTTACTCACCCACAGATACGCAGTATTTT
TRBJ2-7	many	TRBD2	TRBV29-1	CSVETSGTRPYEQYF	TGCAGCGTTGAGACCTCCGGGACTAGACCCTACGAGCAGTACTTC
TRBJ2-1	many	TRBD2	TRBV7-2	CASSLVTSGDSYNEQFF	TGTGCCAGCAGCTTAGTGACTAGCGGGGACTCCTACAATGAGCAGTTCTTC
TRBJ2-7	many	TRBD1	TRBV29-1	CSVGQGDFYEQYF	TGCAGCGTTGGACAGGGGGACTTCTACGAGCAGTACTTC
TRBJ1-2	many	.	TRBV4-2	CASSQGGGYTF	TGTGCCAGCAGCCAAGGGGGTGGCTACACCTTC
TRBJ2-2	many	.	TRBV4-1	CASQGGTETRGELFF	TGCGCCAGCCAAGGAGGGACTGAGACGAGGGGGGAGCTGTTTTTT
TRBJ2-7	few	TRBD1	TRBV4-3	CASSQDLSKGAGYEQYF	TGCGCCAGCAGCCAAGATCTAAGTAAGGGGGCCGGGTACGAGCAGTACTTC